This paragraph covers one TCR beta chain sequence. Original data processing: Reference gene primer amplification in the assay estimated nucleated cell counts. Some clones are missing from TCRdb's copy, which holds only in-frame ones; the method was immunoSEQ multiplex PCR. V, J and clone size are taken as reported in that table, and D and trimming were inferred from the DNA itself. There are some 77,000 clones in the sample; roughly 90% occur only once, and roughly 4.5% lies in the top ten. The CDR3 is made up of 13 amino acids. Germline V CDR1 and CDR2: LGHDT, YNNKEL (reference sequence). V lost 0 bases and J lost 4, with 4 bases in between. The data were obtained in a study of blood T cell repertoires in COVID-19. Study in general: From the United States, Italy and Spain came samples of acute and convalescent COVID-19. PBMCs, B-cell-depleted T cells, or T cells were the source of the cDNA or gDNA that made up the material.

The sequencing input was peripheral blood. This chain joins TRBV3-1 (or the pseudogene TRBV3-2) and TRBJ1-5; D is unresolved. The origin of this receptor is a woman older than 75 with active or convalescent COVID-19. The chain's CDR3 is CASSQERNQPQHF. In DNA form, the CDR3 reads TGTGCCAGCAGCCAAGAACGGAATCAGCCCCAGCATTTT.